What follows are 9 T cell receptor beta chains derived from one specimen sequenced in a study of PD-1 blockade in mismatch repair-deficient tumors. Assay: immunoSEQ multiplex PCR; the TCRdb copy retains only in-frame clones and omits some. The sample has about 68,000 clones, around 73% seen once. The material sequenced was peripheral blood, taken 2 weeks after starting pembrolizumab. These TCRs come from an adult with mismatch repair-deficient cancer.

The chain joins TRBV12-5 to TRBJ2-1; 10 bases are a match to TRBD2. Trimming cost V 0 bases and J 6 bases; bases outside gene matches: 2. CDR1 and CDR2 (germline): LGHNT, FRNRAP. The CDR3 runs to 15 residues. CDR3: CASGLVLAGINEQFF. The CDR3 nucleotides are TGTGCTAGTGGTTTGGTACTAGCGGGGATCAATGAGCAGTTCTTC.

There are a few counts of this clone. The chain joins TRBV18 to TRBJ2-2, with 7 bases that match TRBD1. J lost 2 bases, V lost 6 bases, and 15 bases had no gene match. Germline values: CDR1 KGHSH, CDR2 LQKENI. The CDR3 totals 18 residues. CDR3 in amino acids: CASSRMPGQTFNTGELFF. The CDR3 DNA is TGTGCCAGCTCTAGGATGCCGGGACAGACATTCAACACCGGGGAGCTGTTTTTT.

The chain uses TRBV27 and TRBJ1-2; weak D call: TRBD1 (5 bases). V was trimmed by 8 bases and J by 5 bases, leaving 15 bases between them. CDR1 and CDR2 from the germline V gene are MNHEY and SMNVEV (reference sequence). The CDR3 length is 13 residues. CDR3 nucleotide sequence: TGTGCCAGCGGAAGTCCGGGACCATATGGCTACACCTTC. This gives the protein CASGSPGPYGYTF.

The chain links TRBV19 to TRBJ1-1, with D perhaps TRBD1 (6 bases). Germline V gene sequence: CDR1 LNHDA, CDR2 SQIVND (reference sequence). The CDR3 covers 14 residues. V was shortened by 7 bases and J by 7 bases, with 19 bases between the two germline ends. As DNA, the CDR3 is TGTGCCAGTAAAACAGGGCCGACACCTGGTGAAGCTTTCTTT. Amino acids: CASKTGPTPGEAFF.

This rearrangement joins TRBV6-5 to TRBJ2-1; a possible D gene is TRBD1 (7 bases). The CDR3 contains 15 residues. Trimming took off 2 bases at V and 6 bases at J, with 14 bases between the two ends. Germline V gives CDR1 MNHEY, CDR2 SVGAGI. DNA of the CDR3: TGTGCCAGCAGTTACGAGGGGGCCGGGAGCAATGAGCAGTTCTTC. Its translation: CASSYEGAGSNEQFF.

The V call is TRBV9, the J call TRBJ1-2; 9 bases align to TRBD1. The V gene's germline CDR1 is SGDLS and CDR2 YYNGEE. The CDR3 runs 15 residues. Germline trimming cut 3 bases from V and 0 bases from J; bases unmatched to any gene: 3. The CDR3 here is CASSARQGANYGYTF. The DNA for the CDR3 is TGTGCCAGCAGCGCCCGACAGGGGGCTAACTATGGCTACACCTTC. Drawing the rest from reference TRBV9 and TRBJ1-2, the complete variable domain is DSGVTQTPKHLITATGQRVTLRCSPRSGDLSVYWYQQSLDQGLQFLIQYYNGEERAKGNILERFSAQQFPDLHSELNLSSLELGDSALYFCASSARQGANYGYTFGSGTRLTVV.

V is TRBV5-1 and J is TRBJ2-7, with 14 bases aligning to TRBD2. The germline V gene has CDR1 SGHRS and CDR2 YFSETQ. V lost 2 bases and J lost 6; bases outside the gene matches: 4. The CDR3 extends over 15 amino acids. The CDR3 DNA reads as TGCGCCAGCAGCTTTTCCGGGACTAGCGGGAGCGAGCAGTACTTC. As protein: CASSFSGTSGSEQYF.

The chain's CDR3 is CASSGSRGGAGSYTF. In DNA form, the CDR3 reads TGTGCCAGCAGTGGCTCGAGGGGGGGCGCGGGGAGCTACACCTTC. The rearrangement joins TRBV6-1 to TRBJ1-2; D perhaps matches TRBD1 (6 bases). Germline V CDR1 and CDR2: MNHNS, SASEGT. V was cut by 4 bases and J by 9 bases, with 21 bases left in between. The CDR3 has 15 residues.

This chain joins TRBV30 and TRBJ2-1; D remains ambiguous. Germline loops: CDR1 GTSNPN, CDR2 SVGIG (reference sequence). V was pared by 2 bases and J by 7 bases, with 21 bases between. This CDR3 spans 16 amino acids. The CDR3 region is CAWSHATTTYLNEQFF. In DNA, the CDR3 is TGTGCCTGGAGTCACGCAACCACCACTTACTTAAATGAGCAGTTCTTC.